This T cell receptor beta chain was recovered during a study of Graves' ophthalmopathy and Graves' hyperthyroidism. This CDR3 has 13 residues. The junction had 8 bases not matched to a gene; V was cut back by 3 bases and J by 7 bases. Germline values: CDR1 DFQATT, CDR2 SNEGSKA (reference sequence). Amplified material comprised TCR beta CDR3 regions derived from RNA transcripts. First-round RT-PCR relied on HTBI primers, and a second-round multiplex PCR came next. TCRdb reprocessed the multiplex PCR reads via MiXCR and lists one record per CDR3 protein. Of 450,000 to 600,000 distinct CDR3 sequences in the sample, approximately 35% are singletons; the top ten hold 4% to 5%.

This chain links TRBV20-1 with TRBJ2-7; 8 nucleotides line up with TRBD2. The receptor comes from an adult man with Graves' hyperthyroidism. Input material: peripheral blood or thyroid tissue (not recorded which). CDR3 sequence: CSASPGGGHEQYF. The CDR3 nucleotides are TGCAGTGCTAGTCCCGGGGGGGGCCATGAGCAGTACTTC.